What follows are 18 T cell receptor beta chains derived from one specimen sequenced in a study of Graves' ophthalmopathy and Graves' hyperthyroidism. Beta-chain TCR CDR3 regions were amplified from RNA transcripts. HTBI primers served in a first-round RT-PCR, which a second-round multiplex PCR followed. TCRdb itself ran the multiplex PCR reads through MiXCR, one entry per CDR3 protein. The data contain about 210,000 distinct CDR3 sequences, 25% to 30% of them seen just once; the ten biggest clones take up around 9.8%. The source material was peripheral blood. These receptors originate from a middle-aged man with Graves' ophthalmopathy.

This clonotype was recorded many times. The chain has TRBV24-1 and TRBJ1-1; D gene unclear. Germline CDR1 and CDR2: KGHDR and SFDVKD. The germline V and J ends were trimmed by 3 bases and 4 bases, with 11 bases remaining between them. The CDR3 is made up of 14 amino acids. The CDR3 reads CATSDRSEGTEAFF. For the CDR3, the DNA is TGTGCCACCAGTGATCGGTCCGAGGGCACTGAAGCTTTCTTT.

In this sample, this clonotype turned up many times. The V call is TRBV19, the J call TRBJ2-2; D might be TRBD2 (6 bases). Trimming shortened V by 11 bases and J by 6 bases, and 19 bases separated the two germline ends. The CDR3 is 14 residues long. Germline V gives CDR1 LNHDA, CDR2 SQIVND (reference sequence). CDR3 nucleotide sequence: TGTGCCGGGGGGAATAGCGGCCTTGCCGGGGAGCTGTTTTTT. Protein: CAGGNSGLAGELFF.

This clonotype was seen ten or more times. The V gene is TRBV18, the J gene TRBJ2-3; no reliable D call. Trimming shortened V by 7 bases and J by 1 base, and 3 bases separated the two germline ends. Per the germline V gene, CDR1 is KGHSH and CDR2 is LQKENI. CDR3 length: 11 residues. This chain's CDR3 is CASFRTDTQYF. CDR3 in DNA: TGTGCCAGCTTTCGCACAGATACGCAGTATTTT.

This clonotype appeared many times. The chain couples TRBV25-1 to TRBJ2-5; maybe TRBD2 (5 bases). Looked up from germline, CDR1 is MGHDK and CDR2 is SYGVNS. The CDR3 totals 14 residues. The V and J ends lost 4 bases and 5 bases respectively, with 14 bases between them. The CDR3 region has the DNA TGTGCCAGCAGTGTTCTGGGGAGCCTGGAGACCCAGTACTTC. Translating it yields CASSVLGSLETQYF. The full variable domain, completed using reference TRBV25-1 and TRBJ2-5, is EADIYQTPRYLVIGTGKKITLECSQTMGHDKMYWYQQDPGMELHLIHYSYGVNSTEKGDLSSESTVSRIRTEHFPLTLESARPSHTSQYLCASSVLGSLETQYFGPGTRLLVL.

This clonotype was detected ten times or more. The rearrangement links TRBV11-1 to TRBJ2-5; D may match TRBD1 or TRBD2 (5 bases each). The CDR3 sequence is 17 residues long. Germline CDR1 and CDR2: SGHAT and FQDESV (reference sequence). Trimming removed 4 bases from V and 7 bases from J, with 25 bases in between. CDR3 sequence reads: CASSYMTPGARYVTQYF. CDR3 bases: TGTGCCAGCAGCTACATGACCCCCGGGGCCCGTTATGTGACCCAGTACTTC.

This clonotype was counted at least ten times. J is TRBJ2-7 and V is TRBV19; the match to TRBD2 covers 8 bases. The V gene's germline CDR1 is LNHDA and CDR2 SQIVND (reference sequence). The CDR3 contains 16 residues. J was trimmed by 2 bases and V by 5 bases; bases with no gene match: 11. This CDR3 is CASSSIPGTRAYEQYF. The CDR3 region has the DNA TGTGCCAGTAGTTCAATCCCCGGGACTAGAGCCTACGAGCAGTACTTC.

This clonotype has ten or more counts. The V and J genes are TRBV27 and TRBJ2-5, with D perhaps matching TRBD1 or TRBD2 (5 bases each). In germline, CDR1 is MNHEY, CDR2 SMNVEV (reference sequence). The CDR3 contains 15 residues. V shed 3 bases and J shed 0 bases, with 11 bases lying between them. The chain's CDR3 is CASSFSGTYQETQYF. DNA for the CDR3: TGTGCCAGCAGTTTCTCCGGGACCTACCAAGAGACCCAGTACTTC.

This clonotype showed up many times. The chain couples TRBV20-1 to TRBJ2-7; no definite D call. The germline V gene has CDR1 DFQATT and CDR2 SNEGSKA (reference sequence). This CDR3 has 14 amino acids. Trimming took 3 bases from V and 5 from J, leaving 17 bases between them. As DNA, the CDR3 is TGCAGTGCTAGCCCCCAAAATATGGGCCACGAGCAGTACTTC. It yields the protein CSASPQNMGHEQYF.

The chain carries TRBV6-1 and TRBJ1-1; possible D gene TRBD1, 5 bases. This CDR3 comprises 14 residues. CDR1 MNHNS and CDR2 SASEGT come from the germline V gene. V was trimmed by 6 bases and J by 1 base, leaving 12 bases between them. CDR3 residues: CASRGVSRNTEAFF. DNA of the CDR3: TGTGCCAGCAGGGGGGTCAGCCGGAACACTGAAGCTTTCTTT.

This clonotype was counted at least ten times. The chain recombines TRBV20-1 with TRBJ2-5; a weak D match, TRBD2 (5 bases). Trimming removed 1 base from V and 5 bases from J, with 8 bases in between. The CDR3 length is 12 residues. CDR1 is DFQATT and CDR2 is SNEGSKA in the germline V gene (reference sequence). CDR3 nucleotide sequence: TGCAGTGCTAGAGGGACTTGGGAGACCCAGTACTTC. Protein product: CSARGTWETQYF.

This clonotype was picked up many times. The chain joins TRBV11-2 to TRBJ2-5; tentative D call: TRBD2 (6 bases). The CDR3 is 15 residues long. CDR1 and CDR2 (germline): SGHAT, FQNNGV. V was shortened by 1 base and J by 5 bases, with 14 bases between the two germline ends. CDR3 sequence (DNA): TGTGCCAGCAGCTTAGTCGGGAGCTGGTCGGAGACCCAGTACTTC. The encoded protein is CASSLVGSWSETQYF.

This clonotype was recorded many times. The junction shows a germline mismatch at one end, possibly a read error. This CDR3 reads CASRLAGWDTGELFF. The CDR3 DNA is TGTGCCAGCAGATTAGCGGGATGGGACACCGGGGAGCTGTTTTTT. The chain combines TRBV12-3 or TRBV12-4 with TRBJ2-2; 8 nucleotides line up with TRBD2. This CDR3 contains 15 residues.

This clonotype was detected many times. The chain carries TRBV27 and TRBJ2-1; TRBD2 aligns across 10 bases. The germline gives CDR1 MNHEY, CDR2 SMNVEV (reference sequence). V was pared by 4 bases and J by 6 bases, with 3 bases of the junction left unmatched. This CDR3 has 14 residues. This chain's CDR3 is CASSSGLASNEQFF. DNA for the CDR3: TGTGCCAGCAGTTCGGGACTAGCGAGCAATGAGCAGTTCTTC.

This clonotype was counted a few times. The chain recombines TRBV5-1 with TRBJ1-1; D ambiguous. V lost 0 bases and J lost 2, with 11 bases in between. The CDR3 runs to 15 residues. CDR1 is SGHRS and CDR2 is YFSETQ in the germline V gene. CDR3 DNA: TGCGCCAGCAGCTTGGGTCCCCGAATCAACACTGAAGCTTTCTTT. Translated: CASSLGPRINTEAFF.

This clonotype occurred a few times. This sequence joins TRBV12-3 or TRBV12-4 and TRBJ1-2; 7 nucleotides agree with TRBD1. This CDR3 spans 13 amino acids. Trimming at V came to 6 bases and at J to 8 bases, leaving 9 bases not matched to a gene. CDR3: CASSVGQLEGYTF. The CDR3 region has the DNA TGTGCCAGCAGCGTGGGACAGCTCGAGGGCTACACCTTC.

V usage is TRBV5-1 and J usage is TRBJ1-1, with D possibly TRBD1 on 5 matching bases. Germline-derived CDR1 and CDR2 are SGHRS and YFSETQ. V shed 0 bases and J shed 3 bases, with 12 bases lying between them. CDR3 length equals 15 residues. The DNA of the CDR3 is TGCGCCAGCAGCTTGGCAGGAGTCAGGGACACTGAAGCTTTCTTT. It codes for CASSLAGVRDTEAFF.

This clonotype was seen at least ten times. The chain employs TRBV20-1 and TRBJ1-1, with a weak D call TRBD1 (5 bases). Trimming took 6 bases from V and 1 from J, leaving 12 bases between them. The CDR3 totals 13 residues. Germline V CDR1 and CDR2: DFQATT, SNEGSKA (reference sequence). CDR3 in amino acids: CSARRQKNTEAFF. CDR3 in DNA: TGCAGTGCAAGACGACAGAAGAACACTGAAGCTTTCTTT.

The chain is built from TRBV11-1 and TRBJ2-2; either TRBD1 or TRBD2 may supply D (5 bases each). The V end lost 4 bases, the J end lost 1 base, and 16 bases lay between the germline ends. This CDR3 has 17 residues. Germline CDR1 SGHAT, CDR2 FQDESV (reference sequence). CDR3 DNA sequence: TGTGCCAGCAGCTCGCCCCCGGGACGGCTGAACACCGGGGAGCTGTTTTTT. The encoded protein is CASSSPPGRLNTGELFF.